This is a list of T cell receptor beta chains from one sample in a study of response to subunit inactivated influenza vaccine. TCRdb called the RT-PCR reads again in MiXCR, with one record for every CDR3 protein. Of around 530,000 distinct CDR3 sequences listed, about an eighth are singletons. The sample was PBMCs from blood, taken on the day of vaccination. The receptors were gathered from a man aged 45 to 65 who received an inactivated influenza vaccine. CDR3s include the opening cysteine and the closing phenylalanine or tryptophan. A D gene is named only where the DNA matches it firmly. Where a row states a size, it is once, few, many or the class of an expanded clone; other rows omit it.

j_call v_call clone_size d_call cdr3_aa cdr3_nt
TRBJ2-3 TRBV4-1 - - CASSQAPGTTLSGTQYF TGCGCCAGCAGCCAAGCACCCGGGACAACTCTCTCGGGTACGCAGTATTTT
TRBJ2-1 TRBV5-1 few TRBD2 CASSWSSGAPLFGQFF TGCGCCAGCAGCTGGAGTAGCGGGGCACCACTTTTTGGGCAGTTCTTC
TRBJ1-5 TRBV10-3 once TRBD1 CAISLTGSNQPQHF TGTGCCATCAGCCTGACAGGGAGCAATCAGCCCCAGCATTTT
TRBJ2-3 TRBV5-1 many TRBD2 CASSDPSGSTDTQYF TGCGCCAGCAGTGATCCTAGCGGGAGCACAGATACGCAGTATTTT
TRBJ1-2 TRBV5-1 few TRBD1 CASSWGTGRNYGYTF TGCGCCAGCAGCTGGGGGACAGGGCGCAACTATGGCTACACCTTC
TRBJ2-1 TRBV12-3/TRBV12-4 few TRBD2 CASSFTSGSIFYNEQFF TGTGCCAGCAGTTTTACTAGCGGGAGTATATTCTACAATGAGCAGTTCTTC
TRBJ1-1 TRBV10-1 few TRBD1 CASSETGQGASAFF TGCGCCAGCAGTGAGACGGGACAGGGGGCTTCGGCTTTCTTT
TRBJ2-7 TRBV7-6 - - CASSLDVGSSYEQYF TGTGCCAGCAGCTTAGACGTTGGCAGCTCCTACGAGCAGTACTTC
TRBJ2-5 TRBV5-1 - - CASSLVGGPEETQYF TGCGCCAGCAGCTTGGTCGGGGGGCCGGAAGAGACCCAGTACTTC
TRBJ1-2 TRBV4-3 few - CASSQGQRYGYTF TGCGCCAGCAGCCAAGGGCAGAGATATGGCTACACCTTC
TRBJ2-1 TRBV6-2/TRBV6-3 - TRBD2 CASSTTTGTRLKSSYNEQFF TGTGCCAGCAGCACCACCACCGGGACTAGACTTAAAAGCTCCTACAATGAGCAGTTCTTC
TRBJ1-1 TRBV12-3/TRBV12-4 many - CASSKTALEAFF TGTGCCAGCAGCAAGACAGCCCTTGAAGCTTTCTTT
TRBJ1-1 TRBV12-3/TRBV12-4 once - CTSSLRVNTEAFF TGTACCAGCAGTTTGAGGGTGAACACTGAAGCTTTCTTT
TRBJ2-1 TRBV7-2 once - CASSLTLVLAGNEQFF TGTGCCAGCAGCTTAACGCTAGTACTAGCTGGGAATGAGCAGTTCTTC
TRBJ1-2 TRBV19 few - CASSISTGYGYTF TGTGCCAGTAGTATCTCCACGGGATATGGCTACACCTTC
TRBJ1-4 TRBV12-3/TRBV12-4 few TRBD1 CASSPGTGVLNEKLFF TGTGCCAGCAGTCCCGGGACAGGGGTTTTGAATGAAAAACTGTTTTTT
TRBJ2-2 TRBV12-3/TRBV12-4 - - CASSFPGRGAGELFF TGTGCCAGCAGTTTTCCGGGCAGGGGGGCCGGGGAGCTGTTTTTT
TRBJ2-3 TRBV27 - TRBD2 CASSNPSGGGTDTQYF TGTGCCAGCAGTAACCCTAGCGGGGGTGGCACAGATACGCAGTATTTT
TRBJ1-1 TRBV23-1 once - CASQNTAFF TGCGCCAGCCAGAATACAGCTTTCTTT
TRBJ2-2 TRBV9 - TRBD1 CASSAKPGQGVVGELFF TGTGCCAGCAGCGCCAAACCGGGACAGGGGGTCGTCGGGGAGCTGTTTTTT
TRBJ2-4 TRBV12-3/TRBV12-4 - TRBD1 CASRGQVAKNIQYF TGTGCCAGCAGGGGACAGGTAGCCAAAAACATTCAGTACTTC
TRBJ2-4 TRBV7-9 - - CASSPLAEAKNIQYF TGTGCCAGCAGCCCCCTAGCAGAAGCCAAAAACATTCAGTACTTC
TRBJ2-5 TRBV5-1 many TRBD1 CASSTGQADGETQYF TGCGCCAGCAGCACTGGACAGGCGGACGGAGAGACCCAGTACTTC
TRBJ1-1 TRBV20-1 few - CSARDPKRATEAFF TGCAGTGCTAGAGATCCTAAGAGGGCTACTGAAGCTTTCTTT
TRBJ2-1 TRBV25-1 few TRBD2 CASSELDSGRNDEQFF TGTGCCAGCAGTGAATTGGATAGCGGGAGGAACGATGAGCAGTTCTTC
TRBJ1-2 TRBV20-1 few - CSARGQSYGYTF TGCAGTGCTAGGGGGCAGTCCTATGGCTACACCTTC
TRBJ1-1 TRBV7-9 few TRBD1 CASSLENRGRTAFF TGTGCCAGCAGCTTAGAAAACAGGGGGCGTACAGCTTTCTTT
TRBJ2-3 TRBV7-8 - - CASSLAVGGPRTDTQYF TGTGCCAGCAGCTTAGCCGTTGGCGGGCCACGCACAGATACGCAGTATTTT
TRBJ2-7 TRBV20-1 few - CSGPRGLALEQYF TGCAGTGGACCTAGAGGGCTAGCGCTCGAGCAGTACTTC
TRBJ2-3 TRBV7-2 few TRBD2 CASSSGTSGGAPDTQYF TGTGCCAGCAGCTCCGGGACTAGCGGGGGGGCCCCAGATACGCAGTATTTT
TRBJ1-1 TRBV3-1 - - CASTEQGWNTEAFF TGTGCCAGCACCGAACAAGGATGGAACACTGAAGCTTTCTTT